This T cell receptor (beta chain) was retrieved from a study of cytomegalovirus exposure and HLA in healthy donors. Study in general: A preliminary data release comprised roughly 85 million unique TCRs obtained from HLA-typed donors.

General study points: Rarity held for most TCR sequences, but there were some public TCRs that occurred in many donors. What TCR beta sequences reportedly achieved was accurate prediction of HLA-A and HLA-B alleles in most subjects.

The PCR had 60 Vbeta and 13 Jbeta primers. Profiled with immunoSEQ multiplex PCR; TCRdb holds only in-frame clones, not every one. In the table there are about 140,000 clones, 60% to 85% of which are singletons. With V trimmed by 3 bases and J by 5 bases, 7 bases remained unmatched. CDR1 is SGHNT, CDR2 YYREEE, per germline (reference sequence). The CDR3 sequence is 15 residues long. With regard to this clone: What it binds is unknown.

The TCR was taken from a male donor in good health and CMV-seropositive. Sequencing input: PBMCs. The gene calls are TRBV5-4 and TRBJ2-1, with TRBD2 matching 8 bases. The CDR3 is CASSSPSRGDNEQFF. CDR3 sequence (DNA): TGTGCCAGCAGCTCTCCTTCGCGGGGGGACAATGAGCAGTTCTTC.